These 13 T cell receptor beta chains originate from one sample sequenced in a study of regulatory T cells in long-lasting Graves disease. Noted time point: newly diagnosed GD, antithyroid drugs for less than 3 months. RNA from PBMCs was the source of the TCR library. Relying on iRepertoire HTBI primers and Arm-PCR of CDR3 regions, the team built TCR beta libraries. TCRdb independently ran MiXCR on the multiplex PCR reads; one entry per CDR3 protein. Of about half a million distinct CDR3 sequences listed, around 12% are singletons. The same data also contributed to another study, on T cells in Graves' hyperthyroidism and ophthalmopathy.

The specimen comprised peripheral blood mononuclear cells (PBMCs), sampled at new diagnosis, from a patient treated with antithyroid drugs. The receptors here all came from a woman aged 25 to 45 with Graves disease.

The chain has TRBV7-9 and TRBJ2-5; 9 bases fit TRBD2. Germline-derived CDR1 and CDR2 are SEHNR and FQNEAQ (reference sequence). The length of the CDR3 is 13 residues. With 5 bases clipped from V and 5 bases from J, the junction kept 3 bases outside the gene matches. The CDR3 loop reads CASSRGGEETQYF. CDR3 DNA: TGTGCCAGCAGCCGCGGGGGGGAGGAGACCCAGTACTTC.

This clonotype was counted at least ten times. The CDR3 here is CASSLIREPGANVLTF. In DNA form, the CDR3 reads TGTGCCAGCAGTTTAATAAGGGAACCTGGGGCCAACGTCCTGACTTTC. This chain links TRBV12-3 or TRBV12-4 with TRBJ2-6, with D unresolved. The CDR3 has 16 residues. V was pared by 2 bases and J by 2 bases, with 10 bases between.

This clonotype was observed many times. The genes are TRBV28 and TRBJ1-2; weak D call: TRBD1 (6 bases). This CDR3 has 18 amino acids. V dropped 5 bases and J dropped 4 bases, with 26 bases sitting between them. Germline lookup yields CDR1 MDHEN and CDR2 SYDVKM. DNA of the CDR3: TGTGCCAGCAGTACCCAGGGGCCCTCGGTTCAGCTAGGCTATGGCTACACCTTC. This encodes CASSTQGPSVQLGYGYTF.

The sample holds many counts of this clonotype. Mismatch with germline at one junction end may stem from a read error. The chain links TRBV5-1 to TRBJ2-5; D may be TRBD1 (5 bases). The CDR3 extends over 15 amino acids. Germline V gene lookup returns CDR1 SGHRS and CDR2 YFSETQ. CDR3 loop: CASSPILGPEETQYF. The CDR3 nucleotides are TGTGCCAGCAGCCCTATTTTGGGGCCCGAGGAGACCCAGTACTTC.

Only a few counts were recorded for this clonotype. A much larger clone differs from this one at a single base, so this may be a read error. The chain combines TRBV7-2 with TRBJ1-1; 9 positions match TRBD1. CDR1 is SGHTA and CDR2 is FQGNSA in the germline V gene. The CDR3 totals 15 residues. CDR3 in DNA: TGTGTCAGCAGCATACGACAGGGGGGGAACACTGAAGCTTTCTTT. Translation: CVSSIRQGGNTEAFF.

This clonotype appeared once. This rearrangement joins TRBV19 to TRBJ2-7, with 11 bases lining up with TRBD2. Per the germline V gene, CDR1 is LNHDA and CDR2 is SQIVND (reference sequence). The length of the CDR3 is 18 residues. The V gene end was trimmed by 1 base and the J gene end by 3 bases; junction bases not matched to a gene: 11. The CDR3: CASSIGGGLAGGFYEQYF. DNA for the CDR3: TGTGCCAGTAGTATAGGAGGGGGCCTAGCGGGAGGTTTCTACGAGCAGTACTTC. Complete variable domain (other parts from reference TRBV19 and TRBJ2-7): DGGITQSPKYLFRKEGQNVTLSCEQNLNHDAMYWYRQDPGQGLRLIYYSQIVNDFQKGDIAEGYSVSREKKESFPLTVTSAQKNPTAFYLCASSIGGGLAGGFYEQYFGPGTRLTVT.

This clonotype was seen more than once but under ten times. This CDR3 is CASSVGLAGGNHEQFF. CDR3 DNA: TGTGCCAGCAGCGTGGGGCTAGCGGGAGGTAACCATGAGCAGTTCTTC. The chain has TRBV9 and TRBJ2-1, with 11 bases fitting TRBD2. CDR1 is SGDLS, CDR2 YYNGEE, per germline. The CDR3 contains 16 residues. The junction had 9 bases not matched to a gene; V was cut back by 2 bases and J by 8 bases.

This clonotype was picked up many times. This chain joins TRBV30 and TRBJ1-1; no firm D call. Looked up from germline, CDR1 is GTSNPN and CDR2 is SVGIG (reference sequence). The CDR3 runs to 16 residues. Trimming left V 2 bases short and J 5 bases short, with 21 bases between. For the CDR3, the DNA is TGTGCCTGGAGTCCCCACGGTTTTTTGTCGAGGACTGAAGCTTTCTTT. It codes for CAWSPHGFLSRTEAFF.

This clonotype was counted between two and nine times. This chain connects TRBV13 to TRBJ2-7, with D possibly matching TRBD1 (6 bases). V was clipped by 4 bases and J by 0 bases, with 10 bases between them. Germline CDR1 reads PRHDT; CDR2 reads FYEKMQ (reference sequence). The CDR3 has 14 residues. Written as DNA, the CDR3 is TGTGCCAGCAGCTCACGGGACATCTCCTACGAGCAGTACTTC. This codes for CASSSRDISYEQYF. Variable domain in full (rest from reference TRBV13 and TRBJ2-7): AAGVIQSPRHLIKEKRETATLKCYPIPRHDTVYWYQQGPGQDPQFLISFYEKMQSDKGSIPDRFSAQQFSDYHSELNMSSLELGDSALYFCASSSRDISYEQYFGPGTRLTVT.

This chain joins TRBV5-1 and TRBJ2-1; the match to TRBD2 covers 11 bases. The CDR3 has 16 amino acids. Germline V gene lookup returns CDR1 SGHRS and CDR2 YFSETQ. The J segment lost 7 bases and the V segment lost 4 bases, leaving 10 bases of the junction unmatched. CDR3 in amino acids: CASSPTSGSVLNEQFF. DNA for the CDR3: TGCGCCAGCAGCCCCACTAGCGGGAGTGTGTTGAATGAGCAGTTCTTC.

As DNA, the CDR3 is TGTGCCAGCAGCTTGTCGCGGAGCTCCTACAATGAGCAGTACTTC. This encodes CASSLSRSSYNEQYF. The rearrangement joins TRBV7-9 to TRBJ2-7; D is undetermined. This CDR3 is 15 amino acids long. V was cut by 3 bases and J by 7 bases, with 19 bases left in between. Per germline, CDR1 SEHNR and CDR2 FQNEAQ (reference sequence).

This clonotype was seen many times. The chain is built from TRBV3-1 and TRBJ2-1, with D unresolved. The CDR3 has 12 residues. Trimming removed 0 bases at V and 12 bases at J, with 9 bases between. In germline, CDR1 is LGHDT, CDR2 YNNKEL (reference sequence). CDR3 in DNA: TGTGCCAGCAGCCAAGAAGGAGTTGGGCAGTTCTTC. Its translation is CASSQEGVGQFF.

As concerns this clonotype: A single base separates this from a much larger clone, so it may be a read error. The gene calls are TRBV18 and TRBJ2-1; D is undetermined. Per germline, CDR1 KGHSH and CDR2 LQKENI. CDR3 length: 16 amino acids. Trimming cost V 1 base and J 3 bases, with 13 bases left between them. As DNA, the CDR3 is TGTGCCAGCTCACCACTCCCCTTAGTGGTCTACAATGAGCAGTTCTTC. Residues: CASSPLPLVVYNEQFF.